This T cell receptor (beta chain) stems from a study of control samples from healthy donors and cancer patients. This clone turned up a few times. TCRdb's table, derived via immunoSEQ multiplex PCR, lists solely in-frame clones and lacks some. Among 100,000 to 150,000 clones listed, more than 70% were seen once. This CDR3 has 13 residues. Per the germline V gene, CDR1 is MNHEY and CDR2 is SVGEGT. V lost 4 bases and J lost 7, with 11 bases in between. The sequence was collected from a man aged 55 to 70 in good health. The chain links TRBV6-2 or TRBV6-3 to TRBJ1-5; D remains ambiguous. The sample taken for sequencing was blood. CDR3 nucleotides: TGTGCCAGCAGTTCCATGGCAGGCCAGCCCCAGCATTTT. This codes for CASSSMAGQPQHF.